This T cell receptor (beta chain) was observed in a study of cytomegalovirus exposure and HLA in healthy donors. Per the germline V gene, CDR1 is MNHEY and CDR2 is SVGAGI. This CDR3 is 13 amino acids long. V dropped 0 bases and J dropped 7 bases, with 7 bases sitting between them. PCR primers comprised 60 Vbeta and 13 Jbeta primers. Clones were sequenced by immunoSEQ multiplex PCR, and TCRdb holds only the in-frame ones, with some missing. The sample has fewer than 200,000 clones; around 83% are singletons. This TCR was recovered from a man aged 40-50 years in good health and CMV-seropositive. Input material: PBMCs. The V call is TRBV6-5, the J call TRBJ2-1, with D perhaps TRBD2 (6 bases). CDR3 sequence: CASSYSEGNEQFF. The CDR3 bases are TGTGCCAGCAGTTACTCGGAGGGAAATGAGCAGTTCTTC.